These 3 T cell receptor beta chains were all obtained from the same sample, sequenced in a study of tumor and adjacent non-tumor tissue in lung cancer. A modified ARM-PCR protocol with three rounds of nested PCR amplified TCRbeta. TCRdb independently ran MiXCR on the multiplex PCR reads; one entry per CDR3 protein. Here the sample spans some 71,000 distinct CDR3 sequences, about two thirds being singletons. This sample's RNA came from whole unsorted tissue. Sequences were obtained from lung tumor tissue. The origin of the receptors is a woman between 40 and 50 years old with non-small cell lung cancer.

The rearrangement uses TRBV11-2 and TRBJ2-5; 11 positions match TRBD2. Germline V CDR1 and CDR2: SGHAT, FQNNGV. The J segment lost 5 bases and the V segment lost 3 bases, leaving 5 bases of the junction unmatched. The CDR3 spans 15 residues. CDR3 sequence: CASSFSGRAVETQYF. The DNA of the CDR3 is TGTGCCAGCAGCTTTAGCGGGAGGGCGGTGGAGACCCAGTACTTC.

This clonotype was seen many times. The chain has TRBV5-4 and TRBJ2-3; D ambiguous. Germline CDR1 and CDR2: SGHNT and YYREEE (reference sequence). Deletions cut 1 base from V and 5 bases from J, with 14 bases between. This CDR3 has 15 amino acids. CDR3 DNA sequence: TGTGCCAGCAGCTTGAGTCCAGCGTCCATAGATACGCAGTATTTT. This sequence encodes CASSLSPASIDTQYF. Full variable domain (missing parts from reference TRBV5-4 and TRBJ2-3): ETGVTQSPTHLIKTRGQQVTLRCSSQSGHNTVSWYQQALGQGPQFIFQYYREEENGRGNFPPRFSGLQFPNYSSELNVNALELDDSALYLCASSLSPASIDTQYFGPGTRLTVL.

Worth noting for this clonotype: Since a much larger clone is just one base distant, this may be a read error. The chain recombines TRBV28 with TRBJ2-3, with 10 bases that match TRBD1. This CDR3 has 13 residues. The germline gives CDR1 MDHEN, CDR2 SYDVKM. The CDR3 DNA sequence: TGTGGCAGCAGTTTGGGCGGGACAGGGGCGATGTATTTT. Translation gives CGSSLGGTGAMYF.